This is a list of T cell receptor beta chains from one sample in a study of memory CD4+ T cells and cytomegalovirus serostatus. The repertoire was sequenced with immunoSEQ multiplex PCR; TCRdb's copy has only in-frame clones and lacks some. The top ten clones hold about 0.79% of a sample with 45,000 to 65,000 clones, roughly 78% of them seen once. The sample comprised memory CD4+ T cells from blood. All receptors derive from an adult in good health and CMV-seronegative. The CDR3 runs from the conserved cysteine through the conserved F or W. A D gene is named only where the DNA matches it firmly. Size tells how often a clone was seen (once, few, many) or the class of an expanded clone, and some rows leave it out.

D gene: NA
V gene: TRBV18
CDR3 length: 14
J gene: TRBJ1-2
clone size: NA
CDR3 DNA: TGTGCCAGCTCTTTGACAGGAGTCGCGGATGGCTACACCTTC
CDR3 protein: CASSLTGVADGYTF

D gene: TRBD1
V gene: TRBV19
CDR3 length: 14
J gene: TRBJ1-2
clone size: NA
CDR3 DNA: TGTGCCAGTAGTGCCGGACAGGAATTTAAGGGCTACACCTTC
CDR3 protein: CASSAGQEFKGYTF

D gene: TRBD2
V gene: TRBV6-5
CDR3 length: 13
J gene: TRBJ2-7
clone size: NA
CDR3 DNA: TGTGCCAGCAGCCCAGCGGGGGCGTACGAGCAGTACTTC
CDR3 protein: CASSPAGAYEQYF

D gene: TRBD2
V gene: TRBV5-4
CDR3 length: 13
J gene: TRBJ2-1
clone size: few
CDR3 DNA: TGTGCCAGCAGCTCCGGACTAGCGAATGAGCAGTTCTTC
CDR3 protein: CASSSGLANEQFF

D gene: NA
V gene: TRBV25-1
CDR3 length: 15
J gene: TRBJ1-4
clone size: NA
CDR3 DNA: TGTGCCAGCAGTTCACACACAGCAACTAATGAAAAACTGTTTTTT
CDR3 protein: CASSSHTATNEKLFF

D gene: NA
V gene: TRBV2
CDR3 length: 15
J gene: TRBJ1-4
clone size: NA
CDR3 DNA: TGTGCCAGCAGTGAAGCGCTTCCGACTAATGAAAAACTGTTTTTT
CDR3 protein: CASSEALPTNEKLFF

D gene: TRBD1
V gene: TRBV11-3
CDR3 length: 15
J gene: TRBJ2-3
clone size: NA
CDR3 DNA: TGTGCCAGCAGCTTAGCGAGACAGGGGGCTTATACGCAGTATTTT
CDR3 protein: CASSLARQGAYTQYF

D gene: NA
V gene: TRBV7-9
CDR3 length: 14
J gene: TRBJ1-1
clone size: NA
CDR3 DNA: TGTGCCAGCAGCCGCCGTGTCTTGACCACTGAAGCTTTCTTT
CDR3 protein: CASSRRVLTTEAFF

D gene: NA
V gene: TRBV7-2
CDR3 length: 15
J gene: TRBJ1-2
clone size: few
CDR3 DNA: TGTGCCAGCAGCCTCGAAGGACGGCCTTCACTGGGCTACACCTTC
CDR3 protein: CASSLEGRPSLGYTF

D gene: TRBD1
V gene: TRBV28
CDR3 length: 14
J gene: TRBJ2-5
clone size: once
CDR3 DNA: TGTGCCAGCAGAAAACAGGGGTGGGAGGAGACCCAGTACTTC
CDR3 protein: CASRKQGWEETQYF

D gene: TRBD1
V gene: TRBV6-1
CDR3 length: 13
J gene: TRBJ2-5
clone size: NA
CDR3 DNA: TGTGCCAGCCGAGACAGGGGATACGAGACCCAGTACTTC
CDR3 protein: CASRDRGYETQYF

D gene: TRBD2
V gene: TRBV6-5
CDR3 length: 16
J gene: TRBJ2-1
clone size: few
CDR3 DNA: TGTGCCAGCAGTTACTCGGCTAGCGGAAATTACAATGAGCAGTTCTTC
CDR3 protein: CASSYSASGNYNEQFF

D gene: NA
V gene: TRBV18
CDR3 length: 15
J gene: TRBJ1-2
clone size: NA
CDR3 DNA: TGTGCCAGCTCCCCTCTAGGGTTGGGGAACTATGGCTACACCTTC
CDR3 protein: CASSPLGLGNYGYTF

D gene: NA
V gene: TRBV4-2
CDR3 length: 16
J gene: TRBJ1-2
clone size: NA
CDR3 DNA: TGTGCCAGCAGCCAAGATCCGGGGGTGCGTAGCGCTGGCTACACCTTC
CDR3 protein: CASSQDPGVRSAGYTF

D gene: TRBD1
V gene: TRBV2
CDR3 length: 14
J gene: TRBJ2-7
clone size: once
CDR3 DNA: TGTGCCAGCAGCTCCCGGACAGGGCCATACGAGCAGTACTTC
CDR3 protein: CASSSRTGPYEQYF

D gene: NA
V gene: TRBV30
CDR3 length: 13
J gene: TRBJ1-1
clone size: NA
CDR3 DNA: TGTGCCTGGAGTGTACGGGGGGATGGTGGAGCTTTCTTT
CDR3 protein: CAWSVRGDGGAFF

D gene: NA
V gene: TRBV6-5
CDR3 length: 15
J gene: TRBJ1-2
clone size: NA
CDR3 DNA: TGTGCCAGCAGTCGCCCCGGGCAGAGGCTTGATGGCTACACCTTC
CDR3 protein: CASSRPGQRLDGYTF

D gene: TRBD1
V gene: TRBV18
CDR3 length: 14
J gene: TRBJ1-1
clone size: NA
CDR3 DNA: TGTGCCAGCTCACCCGGGACAGGGAACACTGAAGCTTTCTTT
CDR3 protein: CASSPGTGNTEAFF

D gene: NA
V gene: TRBV7-9
CDR3 length: 13
J gene: TRBJ2-2
clone size: NA
CDR3 DNA: TGTGCCAGCAGCCCGAGGGTCACCCTGGAGCTGTTTTTT
CDR3 protein: CASSPRVTLELFF

D gene: NA
V gene: TRBV30
CDR3 length: 13
J gene: TRBJ2-5
clone size: once
CDR3 DNA: TGTGCCTGGAGAGGATTACTTGAAGAGACCCAGTACTTC
CDR3 protein: CAWRGLLEETQYF

D gene: NA
V gene: TRBV5-4
CDR3 length: 13
J gene: TRBJ1-2
clone size: NA
CDR3 DNA: TGTGCCAGCAGCTTGGGGACGGACTATGGCTACACCTTC
CDR3 protein: CASSLGTDYGYTF

D gene: NA
V gene: TRBV19
CDR3 length: 11
J gene: TRBJ2-5
clone size: NA
CDR3 DNA: TGTGCCAGTAGTGCAGGGGAGACCCAGTACTTC
CDR3 protein: CASSAGETQYF

D gene: NA
V gene: TRBV19
CDR3 length: 16
J gene: TRBJ1-6
clone size: NA
CDR3 DNA: TGTGCCAGTAGTACCGGCGGGGTCGCCTATAATTCACCCCTCCACTTT
CDR3 protein: CASSTGGVAYNSPLHF

D gene: TRBD1
V gene: TRBV6-5
CDR3 length: 15
J gene: TRBJ2-2
clone size: NA
CDR3 DNA: TGTGCCAGCAGTCCGACAGGGAGGAACACCGGGGAGCTGTTTTTT
CDR3 protein: CASSPTGRNTGELFF

D gene: NA
V gene: TRBV10-3
CDR3 length: 15
J gene: TRBJ1-1
clone size: once
CDR3 DNA: TGTGCCATCAGTGACCCTACCTTTGGGGGCCCTGAAGCTTTCTTT
CDR3 protein: CAISDPTFGGPEAFF

D gene: NA
V gene: TRBV6-5
CDR3 length: 14
J gene: TRBJ2-7
clone size: NA
CDR3 DNA: TGTGCCAGCAGTTTAACTCGCTGGGCCTACGAGCAGTACTTC
CDR3 protein: CASSLTRWAYEQYF

D gene: NA
V gene: TRBV19
CDR3 length: 16
J gene: TRBJ1-5
clone size: NA
CDR3 DNA: TGTGCCAGTACTAACATCGGCGTAGGAGGCAATCAGCCCCAGCATTTT
CDR3 protein: CASTNIGVGGNQPQHF

D gene: NA
V gene: TRBV5-6
CDR3 length: 15
J gene: TRBJ1-4
clone size: once
CDR3 DNA: TGTGCCAGCAGCGGCGTGGGGCCACGAAATGAAAAACTGTTTTTT
CDR3 protein: CASSGVGPRNEKLFF

D gene: NA
V gene: TRBV5-1
CDR3 length: 14
J gene: TRBJ1-6
clone size: NA
CDR3 DNA: TGCGCCAGCAGTCGGGGAGATTATAATTCACCCCTCCACTTT
CDR3 protein: CASSRGDYNSPLHF

D gene: NA
V gene: TRBV4-3
CDR3 length: 15
J gene: TRBJ1-2
clone size: NA
CDR3 DNA: TGCGCCAGCAGCCAAGGTCTACCCCCGAAGAACGGCTACACCTTC
CDR3 protein: CASSQGLPPKNGYTF

D gene: TRBD1
V gene: TRBV4-2
CDR3 length: 15
J gene: TRBJ1-3
clone size: NA
CDR3 DNA: TGTGCCAGCAGCCTGGACAGGGTCCCTGGAAACACCATATATTTT
CDR3 protein: CASSLDRVPGNTIYF

D gene: NA
V gene: TRBV27
CDR3 length: 15
J gene: TRBJ2-5
clone size: NA
CDR3 DNA: TGTGCCAGCGCACGATACTGGGACCCCCAAGAGACCCAGTACTTC
CDR3 protein: CASARYWDPQETQYF

D gene: NA
V gene: TRBV5-1
CDR3 length: 16
J gene: TRBJ1-3
clone size: few
CDR3 DNA: TGCGCCAGCAGCCGTGGACTTCCCAACTCTGGAAACACCATATATTTT
CDR3 protein: CASSRGLPNSGNTIYF

D gene: NA
V gene: TRBV19
CDR3 length: 15
J gene: TRBJ2-7
clone size: NA
CDR3 DNA: TGTGCCAGTAGTATAGAAGCACAAAGCTCCTACGAGCAGTACTTC
CDR3 protein: CASSIEAQSSYEQYF

D gene: TRBD2
V gene: TRBV7-9
CDR3 length: 14
J gene: TRBJ2-5
clone size: NA
CDR3 DNA: TGTGCCAGCAGCCGGGGGGGTTTACAAGAGACCCAGTACTTC
CDR3 protein: CASSRGGLQETQYF

D gene: NA
V gene: TRBV14
CDR3 length: 16
J gene: TRBJ1-3
clone size: NA
CDR3 DNA: TGTGCCAGCAGCCAAGCGGTTAAGAGCTCTGGAAACACCATATATTTT
CDR3 protein: CASSQAVKSSGNTIYF

D gene: TRBD1
V gene: TRBV19
CDR3 length: 13
J gene: TRBJ1-6
clone size: NA
CDR3 DNA: TGTGCCAGTGGACAGGTTTGGAATTCACCCCTCCACTTT
CDR3 protein: CASGQVWNSPLHF

D gene: NA
V gene: TRBV6-5
CDR3 length: 15
J gene: TRBJ1-4
clone size: NA
CDR3 DNA: TGTGCCAGCAGTTACCGGGCGGAGTACGATGAAAAACTGTTTTTT
CDR3 protein: CASSYRAEYDEKLFF

D gene: NA
V gene: TRBV9
CDR3 length: 13
J gene: TRBJ2-5
clone size: NA
CDR3 DNA: TGTGCCAGCAGCGCAGGAGAGAGGGAGACCCAGTACTTC
CDR3 protein: CASSAGERETQYF

D gene: NA
V gene: TRBV7-8
CDR3 length: 16
J gene: TRBJ2-3
clone size: few
CDR3 DNA: TGTGCCAGCATCACCGCCCTTGGGTTTAGCGGAGATACGCAGTATTTT
CDR3 protein: CASITALGFSGDTQYF

D gene: NA
V gene: TRBV15
CDR3 length: 13
J gene: TRBJ1-1
clone size: NA
CDR3 DNA: TGTGCCACCAGCAGCGGGGCCGACGGTGAAGCTTTCTTT
CDR3 protein: CATSSGADGEAFF

D gene: NA
V gene: TRBV9
CDR3 length: 14
J gene: TRBJ1-1
clone size: NA
CDR3 DNA: TGTGCCAGCAGCGTAAAATCAGGGTACACTGAAGCTTTCTTT
CDR3 protein: CASSVKSGYTEAFF

D gene: NA
V gene: TRBV2
CDR3 length: 13
J gene: TRBJ2-1
clone size: NA
CDR3 DNA: TGTGCCAGCAGTGAGGTGCGAGCCCCGGAGCAGTTCTTC
CDR3 protein: CASSEVRAPEQFF

D gene: TRBD1
V gene: TRBV14
CDR3 length: 15
J gene: TRBJ2-1
clone size: NA
CDR3 DNA: TGTGCCAGCAGCCAAGATAGGGGACAGTCCAATGAGCAGTTCTTC
CDR3 protein: CASSQDRGQSNEQFF

D gene: NA
V gene: TRBV30
CDR3 length: 15
J gene: TRBJ2-3
clone size: NA
CDR3 DNA: TGTGCCTGGAAGAAAAGGGCGGCCCGAACAGATACGCAGTATTTT
CDR3 protein: CAWKKRAARTDTQYF

D gene: NA
V gene: TRBV11-3
CDR3 length: 14
J gene: TRBJ2-7
clone size: NA
CDR3 DNA: TGTGCCAGAAGAAAAGAGGTGAACCTCTACGAGCAGTACTTC
CDR3 protein: CARRKEVNLYEQYF

D gene: TRBD1
V gene: TRBV11-2
CDR3 length: 15
J gene: TRBJ1-2
clone size: NA
CDR3 DNA: TGTGCCAGCAGCTTATTAGCAGGGGGCGACTATGGCTACACCTTC
CDR3 protein: CASSLLAGGDYGYTF

D gene: TRBD1
V gene: TRBV19
CDR3 length: 13
J gene: TRBJ1-5
clone size: few
CDR3 DNA: TGTGCCAGTCATACAGGGGAGAATCAGCCCCAGCATTTT
CDR3 protein: CASHTGENQPQHF

D gene: TRBD2
V gene: TRBV7-9
CDR3 length: 16
J gene: TRBJ2-7
clone size: NA
CDR3 DNA: TGTGCCAGCAGCCTAGGGAGGGACGAGGACCGCTACGAGCAGTACTTC
CDR3 protein: CASSLGRDEDRYEQYF

D gene: TRBD1
V gene: TRBV4-3
CDR3 length: 16
J gene: TRBJ2-5
clone size: NA
CDR3 DNA: TGCGCCAGCAGCCAAGTTAGTGCGACAGGGAAGGAGACCCAGTACTTC
CDR3 protein: CASSQVSATGKETQYF

D gene: NA
V gene: TRBV28
CDR3 length: 14
J gene: TRBJ1-6
clone size: NA
CDR3 DNA: TGTGCCAGCAGTACGACAGGCTATAATTCACCCCTCCACTTT
CDR3 protein: CASSTTGYNSPLHF